This note documents a single T cell receptor (beta chain) sequence. TCR-alpha and TCR-beta chains were sequenced unpaired. Assay used: immunoSEQ multiplex PCR; TCRdb lists only in-frame clones, some missing. Found here are 80,000 to 100,000 clones, just over 90% of them singletons; the top ten hold approximately 2%. CDR3 length equals 15 residues. V was clipped by 2 bases and J by 6 bases, with 16 bases between them. Germline-derived CDR1 and CDR2 are KGHSH and LQKENI. Sorting used thawed, overnight-rested PBMC stained with anti-CD3, a viability dye and GMM-loaded CD1B tetramer. C32 glucose monomycolate from Rhodococcus equi was loaded onto the CD1B tetramers. From each donor, about 100,000 tetramer-negative cells were sorted. This record comes from a study of T cells in tuberculosis.

This clonotype was obtained from an adult woman with latent tuberculosis. Sequences were obtained from CD1b-GMM tetramer-negative cells sorted from PBMCs. The chain recombines TRBV18 with TRBJ1-2; possible D gene TRBD1, 6 bases. CDR3 in DNA: TGTGCCAGCTCACCAGGGGGCGCAGGAGGAGATGGCTACACCTTC. The encoded protein is CASSPGGAGGDGYTF. Combining the CDR3 with reference TRBV18 and TRBJ1-2 gives the whole variable domain NAGVMQNPRHLVRRRGQEARLRCSPMKGHSHVYWYRQLPEEGLKFMVYLQKENIIDESGMPKERFSAEFPKEGPSILRIQQVVRGDSAAYFCASSPGGAGGDGYTFGSGTRLTVV.